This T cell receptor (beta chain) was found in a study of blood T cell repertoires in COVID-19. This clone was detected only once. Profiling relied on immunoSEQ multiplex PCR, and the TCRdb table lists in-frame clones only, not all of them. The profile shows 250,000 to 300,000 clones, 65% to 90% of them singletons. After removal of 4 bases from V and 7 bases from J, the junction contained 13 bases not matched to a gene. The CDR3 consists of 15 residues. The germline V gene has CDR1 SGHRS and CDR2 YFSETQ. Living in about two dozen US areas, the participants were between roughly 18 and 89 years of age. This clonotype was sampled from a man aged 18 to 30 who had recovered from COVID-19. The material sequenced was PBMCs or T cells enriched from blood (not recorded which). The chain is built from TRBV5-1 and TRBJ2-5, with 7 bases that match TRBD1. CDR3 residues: CASSPSTTGIRTQYF. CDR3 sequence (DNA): TGCGCCAGCAGCCCTAGTACGACAGGGATTAGGACCCAGTACTTC. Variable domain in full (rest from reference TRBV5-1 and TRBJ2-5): KAGVTQTPRYLIKTRGQQVTLSCSPISGHRSVSWYQQTPGQGLQFLFEYFSETQRNKGNFPGRFSGRQFSNSRSEMNVSTLELGDSALYLCASSPSTTGIRTQYFGPGTRLLVL.